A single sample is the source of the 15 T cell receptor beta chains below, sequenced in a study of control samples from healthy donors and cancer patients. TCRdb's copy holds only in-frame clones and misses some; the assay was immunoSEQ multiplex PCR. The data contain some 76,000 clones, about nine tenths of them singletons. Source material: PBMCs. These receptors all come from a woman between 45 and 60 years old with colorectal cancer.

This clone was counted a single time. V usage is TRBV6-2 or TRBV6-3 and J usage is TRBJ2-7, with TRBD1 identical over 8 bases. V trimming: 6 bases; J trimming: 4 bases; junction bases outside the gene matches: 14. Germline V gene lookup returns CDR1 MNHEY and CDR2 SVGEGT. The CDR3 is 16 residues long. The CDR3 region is CASSPGDRMVIYEQYV. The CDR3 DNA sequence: TGTGCCAGCAGCCCCGGGGACAGGATGGTAATTTACGAGCAGTACGTC.

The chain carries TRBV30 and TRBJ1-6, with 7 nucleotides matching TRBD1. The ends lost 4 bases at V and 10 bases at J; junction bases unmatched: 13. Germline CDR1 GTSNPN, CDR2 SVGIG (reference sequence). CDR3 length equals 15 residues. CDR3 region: CAWKVGTAWQSPLHF. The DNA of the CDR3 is TGTGCCTGGAAGGTCGGGACAGCGTGGCAATCACCCCTCCACTTT. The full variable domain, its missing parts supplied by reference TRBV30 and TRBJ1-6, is SQTIHQWPATLVQPVGSPLSLECTVEGTSNPNLYWYRQAAGRGLQLLFYSVGIGQISSEVPQNLSASRPQDRQFILSSKKLLLSDSGFYLCAWKVGTAWQSPLHFGNGTRLTVT.

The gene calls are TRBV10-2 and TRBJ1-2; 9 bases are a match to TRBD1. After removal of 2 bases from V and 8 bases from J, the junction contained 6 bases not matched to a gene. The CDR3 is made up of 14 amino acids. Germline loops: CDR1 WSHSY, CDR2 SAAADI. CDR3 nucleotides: TGCGCCAGCAGTGAGGCAAGACAGGGGGAAGGCTACACCTTC. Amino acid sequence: CASSEARQGEGYTF.

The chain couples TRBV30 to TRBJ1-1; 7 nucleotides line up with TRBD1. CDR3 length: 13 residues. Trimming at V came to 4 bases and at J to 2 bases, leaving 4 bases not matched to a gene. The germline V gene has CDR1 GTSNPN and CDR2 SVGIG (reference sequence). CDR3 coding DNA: TGTGCCTGGAATAAGGGGGCAAACACTGAAGCTTTCTTT. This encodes CAWNKGANTEAFF.

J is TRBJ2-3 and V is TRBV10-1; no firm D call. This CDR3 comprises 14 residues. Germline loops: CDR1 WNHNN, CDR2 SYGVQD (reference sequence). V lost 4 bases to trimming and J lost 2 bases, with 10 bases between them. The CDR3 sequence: CASSVYGYTDTQYF. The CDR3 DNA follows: TGCGCCAGCAGTGTTTACGGATACACAGATACGCAGTATTTT.

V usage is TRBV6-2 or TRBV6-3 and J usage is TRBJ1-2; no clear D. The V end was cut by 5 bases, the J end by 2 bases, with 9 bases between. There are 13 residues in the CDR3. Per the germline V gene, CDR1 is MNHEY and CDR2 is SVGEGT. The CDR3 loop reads CASSQDGNYGYTF. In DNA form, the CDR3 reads TGTGCCAGCAGTCAAGACGGGAACTATGGCTACACCTTC.

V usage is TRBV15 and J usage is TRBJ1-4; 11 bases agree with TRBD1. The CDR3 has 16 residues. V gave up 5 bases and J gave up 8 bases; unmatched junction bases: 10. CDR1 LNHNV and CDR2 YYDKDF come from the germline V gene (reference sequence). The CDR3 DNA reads TGTGCCACCAGCTGGACCGCCGGGACAGGGGGAGAAAAACTGTTTTTT. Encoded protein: CATSWTAGTGGEKLFF.

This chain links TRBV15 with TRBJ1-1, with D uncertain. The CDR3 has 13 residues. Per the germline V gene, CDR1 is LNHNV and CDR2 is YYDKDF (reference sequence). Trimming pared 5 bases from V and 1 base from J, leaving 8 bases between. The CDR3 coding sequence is TGTGCCACCAGCCCTGACTCGAACACTGAAGCTTTCTTT. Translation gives CATSPDSNTEAFF.

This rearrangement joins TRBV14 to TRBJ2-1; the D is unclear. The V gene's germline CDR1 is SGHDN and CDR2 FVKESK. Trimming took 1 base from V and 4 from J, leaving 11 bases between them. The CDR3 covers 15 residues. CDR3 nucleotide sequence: TGTGCCAGCAGCCAAGTGGCTCCCCGATACAATGAGCAGTTCTTC. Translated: CASSQVAPRYNEQFF.

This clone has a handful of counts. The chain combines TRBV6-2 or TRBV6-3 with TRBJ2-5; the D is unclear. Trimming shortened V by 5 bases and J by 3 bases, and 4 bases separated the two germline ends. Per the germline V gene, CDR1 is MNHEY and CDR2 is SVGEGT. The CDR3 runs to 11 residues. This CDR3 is CASSPEETQYF. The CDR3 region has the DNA TGTGCCAGCAGTCCCGAAGAGACCCAGTACTTC.

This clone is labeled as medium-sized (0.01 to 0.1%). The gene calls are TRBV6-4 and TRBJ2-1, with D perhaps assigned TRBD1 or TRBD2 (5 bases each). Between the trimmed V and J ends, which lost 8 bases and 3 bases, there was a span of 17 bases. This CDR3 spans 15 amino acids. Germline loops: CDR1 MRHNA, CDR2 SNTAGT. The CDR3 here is CASSPRVGDYNEQFF. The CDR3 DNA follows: TGTGCCAGCTCGCCCCGGGTGGGGGACTACAATGAGCAGTTCTTC.

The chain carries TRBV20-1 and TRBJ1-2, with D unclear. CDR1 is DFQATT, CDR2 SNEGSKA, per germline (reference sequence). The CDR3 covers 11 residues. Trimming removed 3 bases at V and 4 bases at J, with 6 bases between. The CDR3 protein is CSASVLYGYTF. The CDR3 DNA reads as TGCAGTGCTAGTGTTCTCTATGGCTACACCTTC.

The CDR3 spells CASSLLVNSPLHF. CDR3 coding DNA: TGTGCCAGCAGCTTACTAGTTAATTCACCCCTCCACTTT. The chain joins TRBV7-8 to TRBJ1-6; D remains unclear. Germline values: CDR1 SGHVS, CDR2 FQNEAQ. V was trimmed by 2 bases and J by 6 bases, leaving 5 bases between them. The CDR3 loop spans 13 amino acids.

The CDR3 DNA follows: TGTGCCAGCTCACCGACGGGGCCATGGGAGCAGTACGTC. Its translation is CASSPTGPWEQYV. The chain is built from TRBV18 and TRBJ2-7; D might be TRBD1 or TRBD2, each matching 5 bases. The germline V and J ends were trimmed by 3 bases and 7 bases, with 13 bases remaining between them. This CDR3 has 13 residues. CDR1 is KGHSH, CDR2 LQKENI, per germline.

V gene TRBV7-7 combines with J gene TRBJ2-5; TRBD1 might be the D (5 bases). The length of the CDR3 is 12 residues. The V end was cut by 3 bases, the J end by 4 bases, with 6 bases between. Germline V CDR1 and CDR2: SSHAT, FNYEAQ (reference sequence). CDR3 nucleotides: TGTGCCAGCAGCTTGCAGGGAGAGACCCAGTACTTC. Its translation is CASSLQGETQYF.